The 8 T cell receptor beta chains listed next were all sequenced from one sample in a study of T cells in Graves' hyperthyroidism and ophthalmopathy. RNA transcripts were the template for amplifying TCR beta CDR3 regions. Primed by the HTBI set, a first-round RT-PCR was run on the TCR CDR3. Each CDR3 protein is one row after TCRdb ran MiXCR on the multiplex PCR reads. Among around 380,000 distinct CDR3 sequences listed, roughly 14% were seen once. Sequenced input: blood. These receptors were collected from a man aged 25 to 40 with Graves' hyperthyroidism that later progressed to Graves' ophthalmopathy.

This clonotype was counted a few times. The chain uses TRBV29-1 and TRBJ2-1; 8 positions agree with TRBD1. CDR3 length equals 14 residues. CDR1 is SQVTM, CDR2 ANQGSEA, per germline. J gave up 3 bases and V 6 bases, and 7 bases lay outside the gene matches. The CDR3 region is CSVNSGTGYNEQFF. The DNA for the CDR3 is TGCAGCGTGAACTCCGGGACAGGCTACAATGAGCAGTTCTTC.

This clonotype was seen many times. The chain links TRBV2 to TRBJ1-6, with D uncertain. The CDR3 runs to 15 residues. V lost 1 base, J lost 7 bases, and 11 bases lay in between. Germline assignment: CDR1 SNHLY and CDR2 FYNNEI. CDR3 region: CASSEEGLGNSPLHF. As DNA, the CDR3 is TGTGCCAGCAGTGAAGAAGGGCTCGGCAATTCACCCCTCCACTTT.

This clonotype showed up many times. The V gene is TRBV2, the J gene TRBJ1-1; a possible D gene is TRBD1 (6 bases). Germline assignment: CDR1 SNHLY and CDR2 FYNNEI. The length of the CDR3 is 13 residues. Trimming removed 6 bases from V and 4 bases from J, with 12 bases in between. The CDR3 DNA follows: TGTGCCAGCAGAGAAACAGGGCCCACTGAAGCTTTCTTT. This gives the protein CASRETGPTEAFF.

In its sample, this clonotype was seen many times. The rearrangement links TRBV2 to TRBJ2-1, with D perhaps matching TRBD2 (7 bases). Trimming took 6 bases from V and 7 from J, leaving 10 bases between them. Germline V lookup: CDR1 SNHLY, CDR2 FYNNEI. The CDR3 runs to 12 residues. The CDR3 DNA reads as TGTGCCAGCAGAGGGGGGGCGAATGAGCAGTTCTTC. Translation: CASRGGANEQFF.

The table lists this clonotype with many counts. The genes are TRBV18 and TRBJ1-2, with TRBD1 identical over 8 bases. The CDR3 length is 13 residues. The ends lost 3 bases at V and 6 bases at J; junction bases unmatched: 3. Germline lookup yields CDR1 KGHSH and CDR2 LQKENI. The CDR3 is CASSPRTGHGYTF. For the CDR3, the DNA is TGTGCCAGCTCACCCAGGACAGGGCATGGCTACACCTTC.

This clonotype was seen a handful of times. The V call is TRBV29-1, the J call TRBJ1-1, with TRBD1 matching over 8 bases. Germline trimming cut 5 bases from V and 8 bases from J; bases unmatched to any gene: 4. Per the germline V gene, CDR1 is SQVTM and CDR2 is ANQGSEA. CDR3 length: 11 residues. The DNA for the CDR3 is TGCAGCGTTCAGGGGGCGGGAGAAGCTTTCTTT. This sequence encodes CSVQGAGEAFF.

Many counts were recorded for this clonotype. The chain carries TRBV12-3 or TRBV12-4 and TRBJ2-3, with 8 bases lining up with TRBD1. The length of the CDR3 is 16 residues. V lost 6 bases and J lost 3; bases outside the gene matches: 11. The CDR3 DNA reads TGTGCCAGCAGCTACCCGACAGGGGTGTCGACAGATACGCAGTATTTT. This sequence encodes CASSYPTGVSTDTQYF.

At least ten counts were recorded for this clonotype. The chain is built from TRBV12-5 and TRBJ2-5; TRBD2 matches 10 bases. The germline CDR1 and CDR2 sequences are LGHNT and FRNRAP. The ends lost 8 bases at V and 2 bases at J; junction bases unmatched: 17. The CDR3 runs to 18 residues. The CDR3 DNA reads as TGTGCTAGTTGCTACGCCCTCTTAACTAGCGGGGTGCAAGAGACCCAGTACTTC. Translated, it gives CASCYALLTSGVQETQYF.